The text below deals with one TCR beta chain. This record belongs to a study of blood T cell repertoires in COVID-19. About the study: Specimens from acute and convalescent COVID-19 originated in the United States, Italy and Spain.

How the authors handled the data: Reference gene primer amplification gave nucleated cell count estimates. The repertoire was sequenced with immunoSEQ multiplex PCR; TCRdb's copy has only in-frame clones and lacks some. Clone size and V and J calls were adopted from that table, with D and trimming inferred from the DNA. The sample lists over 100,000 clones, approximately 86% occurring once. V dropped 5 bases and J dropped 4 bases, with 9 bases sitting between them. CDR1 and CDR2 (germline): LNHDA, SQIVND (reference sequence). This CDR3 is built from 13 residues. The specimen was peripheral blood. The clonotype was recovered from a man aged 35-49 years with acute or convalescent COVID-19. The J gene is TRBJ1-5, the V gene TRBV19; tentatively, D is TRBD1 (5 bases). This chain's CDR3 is CASSLRTNQPQHF. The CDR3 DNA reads TGTGCCAGTAGTTTAAGGACAAATCAGCCCCAGCATTTT. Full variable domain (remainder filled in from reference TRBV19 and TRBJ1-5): DGGITQSPKYLFRKEGQNVTLSCEQNLNHDAMYWYRQDPGQGLRLIYYSQIVNDFQKGDIAEGYSVSREKKESFPLTVTSAQKNPTAFYLCASSLRTNQPQHFGDGTRLSIL.